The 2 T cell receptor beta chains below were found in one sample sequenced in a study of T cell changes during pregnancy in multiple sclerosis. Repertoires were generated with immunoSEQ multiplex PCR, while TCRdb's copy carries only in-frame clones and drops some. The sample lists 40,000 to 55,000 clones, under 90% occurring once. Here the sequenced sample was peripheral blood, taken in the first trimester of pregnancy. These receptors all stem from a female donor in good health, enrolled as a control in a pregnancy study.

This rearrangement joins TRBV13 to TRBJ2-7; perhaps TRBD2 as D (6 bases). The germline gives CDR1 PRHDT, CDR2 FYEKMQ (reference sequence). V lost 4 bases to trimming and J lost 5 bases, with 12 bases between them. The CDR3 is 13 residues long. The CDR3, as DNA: TGTGCCAGCAGCTATGGGACTGGGAACGAGCAGTACTTC. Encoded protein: CASSYGTGNEQYF.

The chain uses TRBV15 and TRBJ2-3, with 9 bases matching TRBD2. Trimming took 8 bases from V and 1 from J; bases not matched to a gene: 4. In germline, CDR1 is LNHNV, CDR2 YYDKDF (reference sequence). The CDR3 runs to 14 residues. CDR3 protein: CATRLAARTDTQYF. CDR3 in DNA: TGTGCCACCCGACTAGCGGCACGCACAGATACGCAGTATTTT.